This TCR beta chain was documented in a study of cytomegalovirus exposure and HLA in healthy donors. The PCR used 60 Vbeta and 13 Jbeta primers. Clones were read by immunoSEQ multiplex PCR, and TCRdb kept only the in-frame ones, dropping some. The profile shows 55,000 to 80,000 clones, around 63% of them singletons. Sequenced material: PBMCs. This TCR came from a young woman in good health and CMV-seronegative.

This CDR3 is CASRIGQVTGEQFF. As DNA, the CDR3 is TGTGCCAGCAGAATAGGACAGGTGACAGGTGAGCAGTTCTTC. The chain links TRBV6-1 to TRBJ2-1, with 7 bases identical to TRBD1. Germline CDR1 MNHNS, CDR2 SASEGT. V shed 6 bases and J 9 bases; nucleotides not matched to a gene: 11. The CDR3 length is 14 residues.